The next 10 T cell receptor beta chains were all read from a single sample in a study of response to subunit inactivated influenza vaccine. TCRdb ran MiXCR on the RT-PCR reads and lists one entry per CDR3 protein. The sample yields about 620,000 distinct CDR3 sequences, 12% seen once. The sequencing here drew on PBMCs from blood, taken on the day of vaccination. The source of these receptors is a man aged 50 to 60 who received an inactivated influenza vaccine.

The chain joins TRBV15 to TRBJ2-2; possible D gene TRBD2, 6 bases. Germline CDR1 and CDR2: LNHNV and YYDKDF (reference sequence). The CDR3 has 14 amino acids. V lost 0 bases and J lost 6, with 8 bases in between. CDR3 amino acids: CATSRELAAGELFF. The CDR3 nucleotides are TGTGCCACCAGCAGAGAACTAGCCGCCGGGGAGCTGTTTTTT.

V and J are TRBV28 and TRBJ2-5, with D maybe TRBD2 (7 bases). Trimming removed 6 bases from V and 4 bases from J, with 15 bases in between. Germline CDR1 and CDR2: MDHEN and SYDVKM. This CDR3 contains 14 residues. CDR3 sequence: CASRRIGGGETQYF. The CDR3 DNA follows: TGTGCCAGCAGACGTATAGGGGGGGGAGAGACCCAGTACTTC.

The chain couples TRBV19 to TRBJ2-7; the D call may be TRBD1 or TRBD2 (5 bases each). The length of the CDR3 is 11 residues. Germline CDR1 reads LNHDA; CDR2 reads SQIVND (reference sequence). The V and J ends lost 6 bases and 7 bases respectively, with 10 bases between them. DNA of the CDR3: TGTGCCAGTAGGTCGGGGACGGAGCAGTACTTC. Translated: CASRSGTEQYF.

This clonotype turned up a few times. This chain links TRBV18 with TRBJ1-5, with 12 bases that match TRBD1. V dropped 4 bases and J dropped 8; count of bases not matched to a gene: 3. Germline CDR1 and CDR2: KGHSH and LQKENI. The CDR3 consists of 14 residues. CDR3 in DNA: TGTGCCAGCTCACGGGGACAGGGGGCCGAGCCCCAGCATTTT. Translating gives CASSRGQGAEPQHF.

This clonotype was detected only once. The V call is TRBV5-2, the J call TRBJ2-1; the table's D call, TRBD2, was not checked against the DNA. TRBV5-2 is a listed pseudogene. The CDR3 is 14 amino acids. Here the CDR3 DNA reads TGTGCCATGGGCCCCCGGCTTTACTGCAATGAGCAGTTCTTC. Translation gives CAMGPRLYCNEQFF.

This clonotype was counted between two and nine times. V is TRBV20-1 and J is TRBJ2-7; D is ambiguous. Trimming shortened V by 0 bases and J by 9 bases, and 12 bases separated the two germline ends. CDR3 length: 12 residues. The germline CDR1 and CDR2 sequences are DFQATT and SNEGSKA (reference sequence). CDR3 coding DNA: TGCAGTGCTAGAGATAAAGACGGCATGCAGTACTTC. Translation: CSARDKDGMQYF.

The V call is TRBV12-3 or TRBV12-4, the J call TRBJ1-4; D unclear. The CDR3 is 14 residues long. Trimming left V 3 bases short and J 5 bases short, with 10 bases between. CDR3 loop: CASSFRHGNEKLFF. CDR3 sequence (DNA): TGTGCCAGCAGTTTCCGTCACGGAAATGAAAAACTGTTTTTT.

V and J are TRBV12-3 or TRBV12-4 and TRBJ2-3, with 8 bases matching TRBD1. This CDR3 region has 17 residues. With V trimmed by 6 bases and J by 6 bases, 17 bases remained unmatched. The CDR3 is CASSPTGTGFSRDTQYF. CDR3 bases: TGTGCCAGCAGCCCAACCGGGACAGGATTTAGTCGGGATACGCAGTATTTT.

V and J are TRBV12-3 or TRBV12-4 and TRBJ1-3, with D maybe TRBD1 (5 bases). The CDR3 sequence is 16 residues long. V was clipped by 4 bases and J by 3 bases, with 16 bases between them. The CDR3 loop reads CASSYGRAYGGNTIYF. As DNA, the CDR3 is TGTGCCAGCAGTTATGGCAGGGCGTACGGTGGAAACACCATATATTTT.

CDR3 region: CASSSINTDTQYF. The DNA for the CDR3 is TGTGCCAGCAGTTCCATAAACACAGATACGCAGTATTTT. The gene calls are TRBV12-3 or TRBV12-4 and TRBJ2-3; D unresolved. Trimming removed 4 bases from V and 2 bases from J, with 7 bases in between. This CDR3 contains 13 residues.